These T cell receptor beta chains were read from a single sample in a study of naive and memory T cell subsets. In TCRdb, the UMI-ligation and nested PCR reads were re-called with MiXCR into one record per CDR3 protein. Of around 160,000 distinct CDR3 sequences detected, under 25% appear once; the ten largest clones hold 0.095% to 0.12%. Sequencing used naive CD4+ T cells from blood. The origin of the receptors is a human donor in good health. The CDR3 runs from the conserved cysteine through the conserved F or W. The size entry is marked missing in some rows and otherwise reads once, few, many or a size class.

V gene	J gene	clone size	CDR3 protein
TRBV29-1	TRBJ1-1	.	CSVDRVGTEAFF
TRBV12-3/TRBV12-4	TRBJ2-7	.	CASSFWRTYEQYF
TRBV6-5	TRBJ1-3	.	CASRLQGTGNTIYF
TRBV20-1	TRBJ2-7	many	CSAKAPSGIEQYF
TRBV5-1	TRBJ2-7	.	CASSASTAYEQYF
TRBV9	TRBJ2-5	.	CASSVELGGETQYF
TRBV6-5	TRBJ2-1	.	CASSYLSGRANEQFF
TRBV30	TRBJ2-7	.	CACTGTGVYEQYF
TRBV19	TRBJ1-2	many	CASTTQRNYGYTF
TRBV6-6	TRBJ2-7	.	CASSYSRDRGPEQYF
TRBV12-5	TRBJ2-3	.	CASGLATGGADTQYF
TRBV20-1	TRBJ2-1	.	CSASNFWSSGTSSYNEQFF
TRBV5-1	TRBJ2-5	.	CASRLAGQETQYF
TRBV3-1	TRBJ1-6	few	CASSQGGSNSPLHF
TRBV12-3/TRBV12-4	TRBJ2-4	many	CASSLSAVAKNIQYF
TRBV6-2/TRBV6-3	TRBJ1-3	.	CASKWDTRSGNTIYF
TRBV10-3	TRBJ2-1	few	CAINGDRDYNEQFF
TRBV19	TRBJ2-4	many	CASSLTTQNIQYF
TRBV29-1	TRBJ2-3	.	CSVARAIGTDTQYF
TRBV12-3/TRBV12-4	TRBJ1-6	few	CASGLGGANSPLHF
TRBV2	TRBJ2-1	.	CASSADRDNEQFF
TRBV7-9	TRBJ2-3	.	CASSLAYTDTQYF
TRBV20-1	TRBJ2-2	few	CSARSSFSGIPVTGELFF
TRBV5-1	TRBJ1-1	.	CASSPGDVPRDTEAFF
TRBV27	TRBJ1-4	.	CASKKGQGDQEKLFF
TRBV5-3	TRBJ2-4	few	CARSSPPTGGSAKNIQYF
TRBV28	TRBJ2-5	few	CASKLGGTETQYF
TRBV29-1	TRBJ1-1	.	CSVTGQPGTEAFF
TRBV7-2	TRBJ1-1	.	CASSLSLPEAFF
TRBV4-2	TRBJ1-2	.	CASSQDRGSGGYTF
TRBV4-1	TRBJ2-2	.	CASSREVTSETGELFF
TRBV20-1	TRBJ2-5	few	CSASPKETQYF
TRBV7-9	TRBJ2-6	.	CASSLAQTSSGANVLTF
TRBV6-5	TRBJ2-1	.	CASSYGSGTSHNEQFF
TRBV10-1	TRBJ1-2	many	CASSDHRQGANYGYTF
TRBV5-1	TRBJ2-3	few	CASSLRGGDTQYF
TRBV3-1	TRBJ1-4	.	CASSQQSGQFQKRHGREKLFF
TRBV7-2	TRBJ2-3	.	CASSLKPAGGTDTQYF
TRBV6-1	TRBJ2-2	.	CASSKSSGGHTGELFF
TRBV20-1	TRBJ2-3	.	CSASWRAKSTDTQYF
TRBV10-3	TRBJ2-6	.	CAISDPGGPSGANVLTF
TRBV12-3/TRBV12-4	TRBJ1-6	.	CASSRLGTGRINSPLHF
TRBV3-1	TRBJ2-7	.	CASSQESHEQYF
TRBV5-5	TRBJ1-2	.	CASSYVAGARYTF
TRBV24-1	TRBJ2-1	few	CATRSPGGEQFF